This T cell receptor (beta chain) was obtained from a study of T cells in localized non-small cell lung cancer (TCRdb year 2020). Turning to the overall study: T cell repertoires of 236 early-stage NSCLC patients were analyzed, with tumors being compared against uninvolved tumor-adjacent lungs. All 250 or so NSCLC patients in the cohort were treatment-naive and had localized lung tumors that were resected. Of the NSCLC patients, about 130 were male and around 99 were female, and the mean age was around 70 years. Here is what the overall study found, with its caveats: Higher blood T cell density associated with longer overall survival, while higher adjacent-lung clonality associated with shorter survival. Since the design was exploratory, TCR variables were selected using unadjusted p-values with no false-discovery rate correction. A median of 57 of the top 100 tumor clones turned up in the paired uninvolved adjacent lung, and 25 to 35 of those clones also ranked among the top 100 of that same adjacent lung. Uninvolved tumor-adjacent lung showed the highest T cell clonality, higher than tumor, which suggests more focused antigenic responses in the uninvolved tumor-adjacent lung. Multi-region tumor sequencing was not performed, so intratumor heterogeneity could not be excluded.

From cysteine to phenylalanine, the CDR3 is 15 amino acids long. Only the CDR3 part of the read is kept: 45 bases, read in frame from the first base. From a lookup of the germline V gene (reference sequence), CDR1 and CDR2 are LNHNV and YYDKDF. Between the V and J ends, shortened by 0 bases and 7 bases respectively, the junction contains 15 bases. At diagnosis, tumor, uninvolved tumor-adjacent lung and peripheral blood were collected and then preserved as a mix of FFPE and fresh-frozen material. For TCR repertoire profiling, the blood samples were analyzed as peripheral blood mononuclear cells. With respect to this clone: The specificity of this receptor is unknown. Per-base qualities were not stored, and no clone one base away is much larger.

The immunoSEQ Assay was used to sequence TCR beta CDR3 regions from DNA. Under the source paper's analysis protocol: T cell density was computed as TCR beta template counts normalized to usable DNA estimated by amplifying housekeeping genes. Using the preseqR package, richness was estimated by extrapolating to 120,000 templates for tissue samples and 400,000 templates for PBMC samples. Clonality was defined by subtracting Pielou's evenness from one. Differential abundance testing on productive amino-acid clonotypes, with a minimum total count of 5 and an alpha of 0.1, was used to identify tissue-enriched TCRs. Repertoire overlap between compartments was quantified with the Jaccard Index and Morisita Overlap Index. TCR beta CDR3s were clustered by GLIPH together with public tetramer-defined viral CDR3s, and at least three viral sequences plus V-gene enrichment were required for viral motifs. TCRdb retrieved this table from immuneACCESS and kept in-frame rearrangements only. Not all clones are present; in checked studies, unresolved V genes account for under half, and no reason is known for the remainder. The V and J calls and clone size were taken over from that table, and D and trimming were inferred from the DNA. In all, the sample holds about 26,000 clones, and around 86% of those were seen once. The top ten hold 4.1% of the sample.

In this chain, TRBV15 is recombined with TRBJ1-2; 6 matching bases give a weak D call of TRBD1. Specimen: peripheral blood, collected before any cancer treatment. The sequence came from a woman aged 40-70 years with stage I lung adenocarcinoma. The CDR3 region has the sequence CATSRDTGQGGGYTF. The base sequence is TGTGCCACCAGCAGAGATACAGGGCAAGGGGGTGGCTACACCTTC.